This T cell receptor (beta chain) was recorded in a study of blood T cells in healthy people across ages. A second roughly 7 to 11 cycle PCR used barcoded and J-beta primers. Each cDNA molecule received a tag from a template-switch adaptor that had 12 random nucleotides. Every sample produced at least 2.5 million CDR3-containing paired-end reads. TCRdb reprocessed the 5' RACE reads via MiXCR and lists one record per CDR3 protein. The sample has roughly 1.9 million distinct CDR3 sequences; around 40% are singletons. Germline CDR1 reads SEHNR; CDR2 reads FQNEAQ (reference sequence). V was clipped by 3 bases and J by 1 base; unmatched bases: 3. The CDR3 covers 15 residues.

This receptor was obtained from a human donor in good health. The sequenced material came from blood. The rearrangement joins TRBV7-9 to TRBJ1-1, with TRBD1 matching over 9 bases. CDR3 sequence reads: CASSLPTGGNTEAFF. DNA of the CDR3: TGTGCCAGCAGCTTGCCGACAGGGGGGAACACTGAAGCTTTCTTT. The entire variable domain, with the rest obtained from reference TRBV7-9 and TRBJ1-1, is as follows: DTGVSQNPRHKITKRGQNVTFRCDPISEHNRLYWYRQTLGQGPEFLTYFQNEAQLEKSRLLSDRFSAERPKGSFSTLEIQRTEQGDSAMYLCASSLPTGGNTEAFFGQGTRLTVV.